This T cell receptor (beta chain) was recovered during a study of T-cell reconstitution after alpha-beta-depleted transplantation in children. General study findings and limits: Reported findings indicate that, about two months after transplant, alpha-beta T cells came from several hundred expanded clones, which were derived from non-depleted graft cells. TCRbeta diversity was high at day 60 in some patients (a result of surviving recipient T cells and thymic progenitors). T cells produced anew were the main source of T-cell counts and diversity one year after transplant.

This CDR3 spans 23 amino acids. V was cut by 4 bases and J by 0 bases, with 35 bases left in between. Germline V gene data show CDR1 as MGHDK and CDR2 as SYGVNS. The TCRbeta library incorporated unique molecular identifiers. TCRdb used MiXCR to reprocess the PCR reads, holding one entry per CDR3 protein. The sample yields about 300,000 distinct CDR3 sequences, 10% seen once. As to this clonotype: Its specificity is unknown.

Sequencing was performed on PBMCs, taken before TCRalphabeta/CD19-depleted stem cell transplant. The sequence was collected from a boy in the first two years of life with acute myeloid leukemia, due to receive a stem cell transplant. This chain connects TRBV25-1 to TRBJ2-3; the D gene could be TRBD1 or TRBD2 (5 bases each). The CDR3 region is CASSVFQIGTSEENHTSTDTQYF. As DNA, the CDR3 is TGTGCCAGCAGTGTCTTCCAAATCGGGACCTCGGAGGAAAACCACACTAGCACAGATACGCAGTATTTT.